The sequence of this T cell receptor beta chain was determined in a study of T cells in Graves' hyperthyroidism and ophthalmopathy. Across the study: At the time of initial diagnosis and before any treatment, peripheral blood was collected.

Hyperthyroidism in the patients, aged 18 to 65, was newly diagnosed and under 2 months in duration. The study left out patients who had uncontrolled infection, other autoimmune disease, pregnancy or lactation. The CDR3 regions of TCR beta were amplified from RNA transcripts. An initial round of RT-PCR targeting the TCR CDR3 relied on the HTBI primer set. TCRdb used MiXCR to reprocess the multiplex PCR reads, holding one entry per CDR3 protein. In the table there are over 500,000 distinct CDR3 sequences, roughly 15% of which are singletons. The table lists this clonotype with many counts. Germline lookup yields CDR1 MDHEN and CDR2 SYDVKM. The CDR3 length is 16 residues. J was trimmed by 5 bases and V by 3 bases; bases with no gene match: 7.

This clonotype was sampled from a woman aged 40 to 55 with Graves' hyperthyroidism. The sample comprised blood. The chain has TRBV28 and TRBJ2-1; 10 nucleotides align to TRBD1. CDR3 protein: CASSFFRDRGNNEQFF. The CDR3 DNA reads TGTGCCAGCAGTTTCTTCCGGGACAGGGGAAACAATGAGCAGTTCTTC.